The 25 T cell receptor beta chains given below trace back to one sample, sequenced in a study of cytomegalovirus exposure and HLA in healthy donors. Clones were read by immunoSEQ multiplex PCR, and TCRdb kept only the in-frame ones, dropping some. The data show about 130,000 clones, with approximately 89% seen just once and around 3.3% held by the top ten. The sample taken for sequencing was PBMCs. The receptors shown here come from a man aged 25 to 45 in good health and CMV-seronegative.

V is TRBV19 and J is TRBJ2-3; 9 bases map to TRBD2. This CDR3 has 16 amino acids. Germline V CDR1 and CDR2: LNHDA, SQIVND (reference sequence). J was trimmed by 3 bases and V by 4 bases; bases with no gene match: 8. The CDR3 loop is CASSSGGADGTDTQYF. CDR3 DNA: TGTGCCAGTAGTAGCGGGGGGGCGGATGGGACAGATACGCAGTATTTT.

CDR3 sequence (DNA): TGTGCCAGCAGCCCAAGCAGCGGCTCCTACAATGAGCAGTTCTTC. Its translation: CASSPSSGSYNEQFF. The chain combines TRBV9 with TRBJ2-1; maybe TRBD2 (5 bases). V lost 4 bases to trimming and J lost 0 bases, with 11 bases between them. Germline CDR1 and CDR2: SGDLS and YYNGEE. The CDR3 runs to 15 residues.

This chain uses TRBV27 with TRBJ2-7, with 9 positions matching TRBD1. The CDR3 runs 14 residues. Per germline, CDR1 MNHEY and CDR2 SMNVEV (reference sequence). The V and J ends lost 5 bases and 3 bases, in that order; junction bases with no gene match: 5. In DNA form, the CDR3 reads TGTGCCAGCAGTGGCCGACAGGGGGTCTACGAGCAGTACTTC. The encoded protein is CASSGRQGVYEQYF.

V and J are TRBV7-9 and TRBJ1-3, with unresolved D. V gave up 5 bases and J gave up 1 base, with 18 bases separating them. The germline V gene encodes CDR1 SEHNR and CDR2 FQNEAQ (reference sequence). The CDR3 has 17 amino acids. The CDR3 nucleotides are TGTGCCAGCAGCAAAAGCGACGGCGGCCTATCTGGAAACACCATATATTTT. It encodes CASSKSDGGLSGNTIYF.

The genes are TRBV18 and TRBJ2-3; a possible D gene is TRBD1 (6 bases). The V gene's germline CDR1 is KGHSH and CDR2 LQKENI. This CDR3 comprises 17 residues. Trimming took off 5 bases at V and 6 bases at J, with 24 bases between the two ends. DNA of the CDR3: TGTGCCAGCTCAGCTCCCGTGGCAGGGGCGATATCGGATACGCAGTATTTT. Its translation is CASSAPVAGAISDTQYF.

This rearrangement joins TRBV25-1 to TRBJ2-5, with D possibly matching TRBD1 (5 bases). The length of the CDR3 is 13 residues. Trimming removed 7 bases from V and 5 bases from J, with 14 bases in between. Germline CDR1 is MGHDK and CDR2 is SYGVNS. CDR3 DNA sequence: TGTGCCAGCACCGAAGGGGATAAGGAGACCCAGTACTTC. The encoded protein is CASTEGDKETQYF.

This chain links TRBV10-3 with TRBJ2-5; 8 nucleotides match TRBD2. The junction had 6 bases not matched to a gene; V was cut back by 8 bases and J by 1 base. The CDR3 is made up of 14 amino acids. Germline values: CDR1 ENHRY, CDR2 SYGVKD. CDR3: CAIRGGGSQETQYF. CDR3 nucleotides: TGTGCCATCCGTGGCGGGGGGTCCCAAGAGACCCAGTACTTC.

The V and J genes are TRBV18 and TRBJ1-2, with D tentatively TRBD1 (5 bases). From germline, CDR1 is KGHSH and CDR2 LQKENI. The V and J ends lost 6 bases and 0 bases respectively, with 14 bases between them. The CDR3 has 15 amino acids. The CDR3 DNA sequence: TGTGCCAGCTCGGACGGGACTTTCTCTAACTATGGCTACACCTTC. As protein: CASSDGTFSNYGYTF.

The chain uses TRBV2 and TRBJ1-1; TRBD1 agrees at 10 bases. J was trimmed by 1 base and V by 6 bases; bases with no gene match: 2. The CDR3 sequence is 14 residues long. The germline V gene has CDR1 SNHLY and CDR2 FYNNEI. Written as DNA, the CDR3 is TGTGCCAGCAGCGGACAGGGGGGGAACACTGAAGCTTTCTTT. Translated, it gives CASSGQGGNTEAFF.

The chain is built from TRBV9 and TRBJ2-7; 10 nucleotides align to TRBD1. CDR1 and CDR2 (germline): SGDLS, YYNGEE. V shed 4 bases, J shed 1 base, and the junction held 5 bases outside the gene matches. The CDR3 totals 15 residues. The CDR3 reads CASSRGQGISYEQYF. The CDR3 DNA sequence: TGTGCCAGCAGCCGGGGACAGGGGATATCCTACGAGCAGTACTTC.

Worth noting for this clone: At one of its ends the junction is not consistent with the germline gene, which may arise from a read error. V is TRBV5-1 and J is TRBJ2-6; 7 bases line up with TRBD2. CDR1 and CDR2 (germline): SGHRS, YFSETQ. There are 14 residues in the CDR3. CDR3 nucleotides: TGCGCCAGCAGCCCCGTGGGGGGGGGCAACGTCCTGACTTTC. Its protein product is CASSPVGGGNVLTF.

This chain joins TRBV7-6 and TRBJ2-2, with a weak D call TRBD2 (6 bases). The CDR3 sequence is 17 residues long. V was pared by 5 bases and J by 6 bases, with 22 bases between. Germline loops: CDR1 SGHVS, CDR2 FNYEAQ. The DNA for the CDR3 is TGTGCCAGCAGCCCCTCGGAGTCTCGCGGGGTATCCGGGGAGCTGTTTTTT. Its translation is CASSPSESRGVSGELFF.

This clone was recorded once. The rearrangement links TRBV25-1 to TRBJ2-2; D might be TRBD1 (5 bases). Germline CDR1 is MGHDK and CDR2 is SYGVNS. V lost 6 bases and J lost 1, with 9 bases in between. The CDR3 is 14 residues long. CDR3 loop: CASSGTGNTGELFF. The CDR3 DNA follows: TGTGCCAGCAGCGGAACAGGGAACACCGGGGAGCTGTTTTTT.

The table lists this clone with a few counts. The V and J genes are TRBV5-1 and TRBJ2-7; 8 bases are shared with TRBD1. From germline, CDR1 is SGHRS and CDR2 YFSETQ. V gave up 0 bases and J gave up 6 bases; unmatched junction bases: 8. This CDR3 spans 15 amino acids. The CDR3 nucleotides are TGCGCCAGCAGCTTGGTTGCAGGGGGCTCCCTCGAGCAGTACTTC. It translates to CASSLVAGGSLEQYF.

The rearrangement uses TRBV2 and TRBJ2-5; no clear D. The CDR3 runs to 14 residues. Trimming took 3 bases from V and 0 from J, leaving 8 bases between them. CDR1 SNHLY and CDR2 FYNNEI come from the germline V gene. In DNA, the CDR3 is TGTGCCAGCAGTGATGAGGTTTACCAAGAGACCCAGTACTTC. It yields the protein CASSDEVYQETQYF.

The chain links TRBV6-4 to TRBJ1-2; maybe TRBD1 (6 bases). The CDR3 runs to 16 residues. V lost 3 bases and J lost 0, with 14 bases in between. Germline V CDR1 and CDR2: MRHNA, SNTAGT. CDR3 residues: CASSEEVRGANYGYTF. DNA for the CDR3: TGTGCCAGCAGTGAGGAGGTCAGGGGAGCTAACTATGGCTACACCTTC.

The V call is TRBV19, the J call TRBJ2-5; TRBD1 agrees at 10 bases. Germline CDR1 and CDR2: LNHDA and SQIVND (reference sequence). The CDR3 has 14 residues. Trimming removed 4 bases from V and 5 bases from J; junction bases left unmatched: 4. DNA for the CDR3: TGTGCCAGTAGTAAACGACAGGGGGCCGAGACCCAGTACTTC. Translation gives CASSKRQGAETQYF.

The rearrangement joins TRBV6-5 to TRBJ2-3, with D possibly matching TRBD1 (6 bases). V was trimmed by 6 bases and J by 4 bases, leaving 17 bases between them. The CDR3 extends over 15 amino acids. Looked up from germline, CDR1 is MNHEY and CDR2 is SVGAGI. CDR3 amino acids: CASSQNRDRADTQYF. For the CDR3, the DNA is TGTGCCAGCAGCCAAAACAGGGATCGCGCAGATACGCAGTATTTT.

This clone showed up just once. V usage is TRBV7-9 and J usage is TRBJ1-1; 10 bases map to TRBD1. The CDR3 is 13 residues long. Looked up from germline, CDR1 is SEHNR and CDR2 is FQNEAQ (reference sequence). Trimming cost V 2 bases and J 11 bases; bases outside gene matches: 5. CDR3 sequence reads: CASSLLGDRGAFF. CDR3 coding DNA: TGTGCCAGCAGCTTACTGGGGGACAGGGGCGCTTTCTTT.

The chain recombines TRBV7-8 with TRBJ1-2, with 7 bases aligning to TRBD1. CDR3 length: 15 residues. Germline CDR1 is SGHVS and CDR2 is FQNEAQ. V gave up 5 bases and J gave up 3 bases; unmatched junction bases: 9. This CDR3 reads CASSHSTGRYYGYTF. In nucleotides, the CDR3 is TGTGCCAGCAGCCACTCGACAGGGAGGTACTATGGCTACACCTTC.

The chain uses TRBV9 and TRBJ1-3, with D hard to call. Germline CDR1 and CDR2: SGDLS and YYNGEE. Trimming left V 0 bases short and J 0 bases short, with 4 bases between. CDR3 size: 14 residues. CDR3 sequence reads: CASSVANSGNTIYF. The CDR3 DNA sequence: TGTGCCAGCAGCGTAGCCAACTCTGGAAACACCATATATTTT. Filled out from reference TRBV9 and TRBJ1-3, the complete variable domain reads DSGVTQTPKHLITATGQRVTLRCSPRSGDLSVYWYQQSLDQGLQFLIQYYNGEERAKGNILERFSAQQFPDLHSELNLSSLELGDSALYFCASSVANSGNTIYFGEGSWLTVV.

The chain combines TRBV7-9 with TRBJ2-2, with D perhaps matching TRBD1 (5 bases). Germline values: CDR1 SEHNR, CDR2 FQNEAQ (reference sequence). V lost 4 bases to trimming and J lost 4 bases, with 19 bases between them. The CDR3 contains 17 residues. DNA for the CDR3: TGTGCCAGCAGCTCTCGACAGATTTTCGCAGTCACCGGGGAGCTGTTTTTT. Translating gives CASSSRQIFAVTGELFF. Combining the CDR3 with reference TRBV7-9 and TRBJ2-2 gives the whole variable domain DTGVSQNPRHKITKRGQNVTFRCDPISEHNRLYWYRQTLGQGPEFLTYFQNEAQLEKSRLLSDRFSAERPKGSFSTLEIQRTEQGDSAMYLCASSSRQIFAVTGELFFGEGSRLTVL.

The V and J genes are TRBV7-3 and TRBJ2-1; possibly TRBD2 for D (6 bases). Trimming stripped 5 bases from V and 7 bases from J, with 21 bases between. This CDR3 has 16 residues. Germline V CDR1 and CDR2: SGHTA, FQGTGA. CDR3: CASSVIADPSRNEQFF. The CDR3 DNA follows: TGTGCCAGCAGCGTAATAGCGGACCCTAGCAGGAATGAGCAGTTCTTC.

The CDR3 DNA reads as TGTGCCAGCAGCAACAGGGGAAACACCGGGGAGCTGTTTTTT. Its translation is CASSNRGNTGELFF. The chain is built from TRBV6-1 and TRBJ2-2, with TRBD1 identical over 7 bases. Looked up from germline, CDR1 is MNHNS and CDR2 is SASEGT. The CDR3 sequence is 14 residues long. V was clipped by 6 bases and J by 2 bases; unmatched bases: 3.

CDR3 in DNA: TGTGCCAGCAGTTCGACAGGCCTTAATCAGCCCCAGCATTTT. It yields the protein CASSSTGLNQPQHF. This sequence joins TRBV6-5 and TRBJ1-5; D possibly corresponds to TRBD1 (6 bases). The germline V gene has CDR1 MNHEY and CDR2 SVGAGI. V was shortened by 4 bases and J by 4 bases, with 11 bases between the two germline ends. The CDR3 extends over 14 amino acids.